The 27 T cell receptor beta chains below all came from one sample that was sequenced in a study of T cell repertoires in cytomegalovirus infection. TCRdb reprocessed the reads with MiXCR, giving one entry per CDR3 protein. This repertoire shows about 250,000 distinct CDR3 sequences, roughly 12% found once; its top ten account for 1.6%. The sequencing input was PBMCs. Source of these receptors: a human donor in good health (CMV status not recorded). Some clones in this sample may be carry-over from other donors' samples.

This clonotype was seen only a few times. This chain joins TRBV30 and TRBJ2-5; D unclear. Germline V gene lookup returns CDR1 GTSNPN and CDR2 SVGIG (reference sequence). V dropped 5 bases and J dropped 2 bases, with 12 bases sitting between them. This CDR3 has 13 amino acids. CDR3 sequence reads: CAWRPRFQETQYF. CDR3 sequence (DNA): TGTGCCTGGCGTCCTAGATTTCAAGAGACCCAGTACTTC.

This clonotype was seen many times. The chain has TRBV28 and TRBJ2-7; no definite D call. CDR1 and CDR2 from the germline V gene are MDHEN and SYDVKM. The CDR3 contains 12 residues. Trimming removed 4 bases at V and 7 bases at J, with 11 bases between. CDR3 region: CASSSPTDEQYF. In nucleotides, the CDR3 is TGTGCCAGCAGTTCCCCAACAGATGAGCAGTACTTC.

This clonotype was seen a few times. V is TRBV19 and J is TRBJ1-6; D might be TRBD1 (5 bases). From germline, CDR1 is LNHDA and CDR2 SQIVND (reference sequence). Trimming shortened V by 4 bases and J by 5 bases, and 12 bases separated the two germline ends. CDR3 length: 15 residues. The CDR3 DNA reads TGTGCCAGTAGTACCTTAGGACAAGATAATTCACCCCTCCACTTT. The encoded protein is CASSTLGQDNSPLHF.

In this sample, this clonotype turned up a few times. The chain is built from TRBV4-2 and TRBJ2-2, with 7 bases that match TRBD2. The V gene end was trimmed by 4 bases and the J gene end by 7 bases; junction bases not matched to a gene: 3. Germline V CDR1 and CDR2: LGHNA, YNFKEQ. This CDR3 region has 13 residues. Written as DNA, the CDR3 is TGTGCCAGCAGCCTCCCGGGAGGCGGGGAGCTGTTTTTT. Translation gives CASSLPGGGELFF.

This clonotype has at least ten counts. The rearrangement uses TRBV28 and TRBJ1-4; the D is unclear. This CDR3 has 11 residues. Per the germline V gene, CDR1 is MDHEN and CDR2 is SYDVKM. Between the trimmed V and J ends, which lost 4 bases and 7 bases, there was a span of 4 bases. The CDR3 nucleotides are TGTGCCAGCAGTTCAGTTGAAAAACTGTTTTTT. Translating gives CASSSVEKLFF.

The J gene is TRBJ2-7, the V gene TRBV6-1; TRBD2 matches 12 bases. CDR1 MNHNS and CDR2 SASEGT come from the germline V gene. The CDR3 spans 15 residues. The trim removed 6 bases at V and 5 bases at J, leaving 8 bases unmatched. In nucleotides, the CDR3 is TGTGCCAGCAGCCCCCCCCTAGCGGGGGGGCACGAGCAGTACTTC. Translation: CASSPPLAGGHEQYF.

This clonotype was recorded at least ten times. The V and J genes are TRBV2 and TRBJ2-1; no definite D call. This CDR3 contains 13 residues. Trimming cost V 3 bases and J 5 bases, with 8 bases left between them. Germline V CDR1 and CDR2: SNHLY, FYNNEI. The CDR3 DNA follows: TGTGCCAGCAGTGACGGACGAAACAATGAGCAGTTCTTC. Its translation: CASSDGRNNEQFF.

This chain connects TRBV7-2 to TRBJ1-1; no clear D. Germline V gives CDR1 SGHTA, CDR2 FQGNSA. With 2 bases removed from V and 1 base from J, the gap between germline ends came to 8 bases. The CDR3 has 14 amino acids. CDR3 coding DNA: TGTGCCAGCAGCTTAATGGGCACGAACACTGAAGCTTTCTTT. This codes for CASSLMGTNTEAFF.

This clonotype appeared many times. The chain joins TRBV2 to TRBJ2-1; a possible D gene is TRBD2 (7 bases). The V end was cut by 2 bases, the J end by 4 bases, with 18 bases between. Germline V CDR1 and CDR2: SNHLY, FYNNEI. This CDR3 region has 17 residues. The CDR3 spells CASSERGRAFPYNEQFF. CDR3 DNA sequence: TGTGCCAGCAGTGAAAGGGGGAGGGCTTTTCCGTACAATGAGCAGTTCTTC.

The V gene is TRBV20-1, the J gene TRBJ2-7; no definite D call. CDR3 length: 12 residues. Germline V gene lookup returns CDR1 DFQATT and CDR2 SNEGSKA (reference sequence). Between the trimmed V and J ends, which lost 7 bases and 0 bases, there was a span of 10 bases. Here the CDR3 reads CSVPGNSYEQYF. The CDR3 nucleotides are TGCAGTGTCCCAGGAAACTCCTACGAGCAGTACTTC.

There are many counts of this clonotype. DNA for the CDR3: TGTGCCAGTCGAGGAGGGGGCAGATCAAGCTCTGGGGCCAACGTCCTGACTTTC. It yields the protein CASRGGGRSSSGANVLTF. The V and J genes are TRBV7-3 and TRBJ2-6; tentative D call: TRBD1 (7 bases). Germline values: CDR1 SGHTA, CDR2 FQGTGA. V dropped 9 bases and J dropped 0 bases, with 21 bases sitting between them. The length of the CDR3 is 18 residues.

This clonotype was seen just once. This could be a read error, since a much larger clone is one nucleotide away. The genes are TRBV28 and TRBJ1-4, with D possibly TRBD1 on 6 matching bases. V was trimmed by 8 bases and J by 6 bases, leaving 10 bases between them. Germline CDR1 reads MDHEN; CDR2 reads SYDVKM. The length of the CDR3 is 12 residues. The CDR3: CASQGHYEKLFF. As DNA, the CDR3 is TGTGCCAGCCAGGGGCACTATGAAAAACTGTTTTTT.

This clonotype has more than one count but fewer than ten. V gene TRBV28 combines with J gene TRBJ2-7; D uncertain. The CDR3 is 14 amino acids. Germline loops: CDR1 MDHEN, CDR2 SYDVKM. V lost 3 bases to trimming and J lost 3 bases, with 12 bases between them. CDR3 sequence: CASSFYSTSYEQYF. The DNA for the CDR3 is TGTGCCAGCAGTTTTTATTCGACAAGCTACGAGCAGTACTTC.

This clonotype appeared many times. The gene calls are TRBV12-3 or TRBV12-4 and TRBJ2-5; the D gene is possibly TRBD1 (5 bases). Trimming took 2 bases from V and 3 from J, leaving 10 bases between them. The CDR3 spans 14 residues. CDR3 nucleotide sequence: TGTGCCAGCAGTTTACTTGGCAGGGAAGAGACCCAGTACTTC. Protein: CASSLLGREETQYF.

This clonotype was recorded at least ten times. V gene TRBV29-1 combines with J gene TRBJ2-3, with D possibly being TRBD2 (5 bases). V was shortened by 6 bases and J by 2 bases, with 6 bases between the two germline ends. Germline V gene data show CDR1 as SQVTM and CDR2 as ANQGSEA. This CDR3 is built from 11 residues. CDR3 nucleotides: TGCAGCGTGGACTCCACAGATACGCAGTATTTT. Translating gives CSVDSTDTQYF.

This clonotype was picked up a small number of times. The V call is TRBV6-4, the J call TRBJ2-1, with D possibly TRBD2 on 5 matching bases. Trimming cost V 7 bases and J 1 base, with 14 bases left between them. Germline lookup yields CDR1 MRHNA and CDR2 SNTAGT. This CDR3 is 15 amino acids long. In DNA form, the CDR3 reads TGTGCCAGCATCCTTAGGGAGCGGTCCTACAATGAGCAGTTCTTC. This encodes CASILRERSYNEQFF.

Written as DNA, the CDR3 is TGCGCCAGCAGCTCTGGGACAGCCTTCTCACCCCTCCACTTT. Translating gives CASSSGTAFSPLHF. The chain carries TRBV5-1 and TRBJ1-6; the match to TRBD1 covers 7 bases. Germline CDR1 and CDR2: SGHRS and YFSETQ. V dropped 3 bases and J dropped 10; count of bases not matched to a gene: 7. This CDR3 is 14 amino acids long.

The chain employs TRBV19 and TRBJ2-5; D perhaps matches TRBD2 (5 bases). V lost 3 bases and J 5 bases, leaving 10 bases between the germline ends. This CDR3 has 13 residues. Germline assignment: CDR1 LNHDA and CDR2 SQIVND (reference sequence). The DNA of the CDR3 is TGTGCCAGTAGTATTTTTCGCGGGGAGACCCAGTACTTC. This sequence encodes CASSIFRGETQYF.

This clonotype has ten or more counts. The CDR3 spells CASSLNARGTDEQFF. Here the CDR3 DNA reads TGTGCCAGCAGCCTAAACGCCCGGGGAACGGATGAGCAGTTCTTC. The V call is TRBV7-2, the J call TRBJ2-1; D might be TRBD2 (5 bases). Looked up from germline, CDR1 is SGHTA and CDR2 is FQGNSA. The length of the CDR3 is 15 residues. V was cut by 5 bases and J by 8 bases, with 19 bases left in between.

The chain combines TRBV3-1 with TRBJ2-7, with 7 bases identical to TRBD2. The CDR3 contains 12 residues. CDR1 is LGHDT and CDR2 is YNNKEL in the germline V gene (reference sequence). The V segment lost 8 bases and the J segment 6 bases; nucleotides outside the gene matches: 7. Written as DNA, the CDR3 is TGTGCCAGCGGAGGACTAGAGCGCGAGCAGTACTTC. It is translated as CASGGLEREQYF.

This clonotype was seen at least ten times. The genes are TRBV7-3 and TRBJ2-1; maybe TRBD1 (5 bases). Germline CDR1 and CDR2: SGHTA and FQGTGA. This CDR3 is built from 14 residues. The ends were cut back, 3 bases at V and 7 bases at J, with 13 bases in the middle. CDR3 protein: CASSFPGAGNEQFF. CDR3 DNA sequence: TGTGCCAGCAGCTTCCCAGGCGCAGGGAATGAGCAGTTCTTC.

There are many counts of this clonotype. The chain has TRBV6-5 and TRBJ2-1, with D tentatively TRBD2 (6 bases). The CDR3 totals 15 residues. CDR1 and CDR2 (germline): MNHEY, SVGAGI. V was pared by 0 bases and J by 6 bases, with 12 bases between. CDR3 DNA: TGTGCCAGCAGTTACTCGGGGGACTGGGGCAATGAGCAGTTCTTC. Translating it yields CASSYSGDWGNEQFF.

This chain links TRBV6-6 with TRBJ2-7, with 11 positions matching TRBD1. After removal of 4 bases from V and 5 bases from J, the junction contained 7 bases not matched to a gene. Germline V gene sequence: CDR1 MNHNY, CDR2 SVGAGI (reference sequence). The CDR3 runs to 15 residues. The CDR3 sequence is CASSSRDRGNDEQYF. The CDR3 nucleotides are TGTGCCAGCAGTTCCCGGGACAGGGGGAACGACGAGCAGTACTTC.

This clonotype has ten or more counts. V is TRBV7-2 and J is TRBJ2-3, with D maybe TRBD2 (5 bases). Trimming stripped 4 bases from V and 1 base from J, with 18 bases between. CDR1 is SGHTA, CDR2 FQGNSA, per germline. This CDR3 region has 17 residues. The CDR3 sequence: CASSYSFGMPGTDTQYF. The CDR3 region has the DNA TGTGCCAGCAGCTACAGTTTCGGGATGCCAGGCACAGATACGCAGTATTTT.

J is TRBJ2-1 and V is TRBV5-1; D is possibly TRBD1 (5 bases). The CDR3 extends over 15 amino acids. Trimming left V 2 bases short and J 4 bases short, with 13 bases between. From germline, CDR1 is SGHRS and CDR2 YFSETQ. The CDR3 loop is CASSFGQTRYNEQFF. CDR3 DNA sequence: TGCGCCAGCAGCTTCGGACAAACTCGATACAATGAGCAGTTCTTC.

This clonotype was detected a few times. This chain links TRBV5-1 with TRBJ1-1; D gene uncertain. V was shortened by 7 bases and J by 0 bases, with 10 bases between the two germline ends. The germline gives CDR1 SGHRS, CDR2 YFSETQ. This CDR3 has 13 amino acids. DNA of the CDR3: TGCGCCAGCCGGGAGGGCTTGAACACTGAAGCTTTCTTT. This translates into CASREGLNTEAFF.

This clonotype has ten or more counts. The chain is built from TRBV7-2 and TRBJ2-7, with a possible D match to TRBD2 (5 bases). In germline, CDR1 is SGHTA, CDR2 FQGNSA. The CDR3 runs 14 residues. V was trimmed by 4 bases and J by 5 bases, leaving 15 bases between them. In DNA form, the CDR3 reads TGTGCCAGCAGCTCCGACTATGGGAGTGACGAGCAGTACTTC. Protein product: CASSSDYGSDEQYF.